This record looks at one TCR beta chain sequence and its context. Its antigen remains unknown. Bulk PBMC genomic DNA spanned ten immunoSEQ deep plates. Only in-frame clones appear in the TCRdb table, and some are missing; sequencing was by immunoSEQ multiplex PCR. Here the sample spans about 510,000 clones, about 75% being singletons. Only Caucasian adults living in Nashville, Tennessee made up the donor group. Researchers drew on about 94 million PBMCs for genomic DNA from unsorted samples. The data originate from a study of shared clonotypes between healthy human individuals. Study-wide points: Investigators expected sequencing depth to affect clonotype sharing among donors.

Germline V gene sequence: CDR1 MDHEN, CDR2 SYDVKM. V lost 3 bases, J lost 6 bases, and 14 bases lay in between. This CDR3 contains 14 residues. The TCR originated in a woman aged 35 to 49 in good health. Some clones in this sample may be carry-over from other donors' samples. Material: PBMCs. The gene calls are TRBV28 and TRBJ1-1; the D gene is possibly TRBD1 (5 bases). The CDR3 DNA sequence: TGTGCCAGCAGTTTTGGGGGGAAGAGGGCTGAAGCTTTCTTT. Translated, it gives CASSFGGKRAEAFF.